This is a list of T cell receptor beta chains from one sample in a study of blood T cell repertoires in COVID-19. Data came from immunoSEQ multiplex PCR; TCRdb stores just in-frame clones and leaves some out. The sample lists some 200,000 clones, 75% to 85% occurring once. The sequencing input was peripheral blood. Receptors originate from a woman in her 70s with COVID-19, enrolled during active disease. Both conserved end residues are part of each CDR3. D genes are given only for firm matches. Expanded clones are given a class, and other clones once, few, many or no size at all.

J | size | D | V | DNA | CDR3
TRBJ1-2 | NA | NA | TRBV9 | TGTGCCAGCAGTAGCGGAGGCTATGGCTACACCTTC | CASSSGGYGYTF
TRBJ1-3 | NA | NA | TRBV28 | TGTGCCAGCAGTTTACAAGTCGGGAAGGTATATTTT | CASSLQVGKVYF
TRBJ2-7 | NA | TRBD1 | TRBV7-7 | TGTGCCAGCAGCACCCTTCGAGGGGGCCCCGACGAGCAGTACTTC | CASSTLRGGPDEQYF
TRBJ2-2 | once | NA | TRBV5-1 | TGCGCCAGCAGCTTGGTGGGGGCCCACGTCACCGGGGAGCTGTTTTTT | CASSLVGAHVTGELFF
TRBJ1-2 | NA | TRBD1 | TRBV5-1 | TGCGCCAGCAGCTTGCAGACAGGGGCCTATGGCTACACCTTC | CASSLQTGAYGYTF
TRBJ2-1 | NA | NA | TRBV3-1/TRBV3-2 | TGTGCCAGCAGCCTTCAGACACCCCGCTCCTACAATGAGCAGTTCTTC | CASSLQTPRSYNEQFF
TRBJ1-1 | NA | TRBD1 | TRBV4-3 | TGCGCCAGCAGCCACAGGGGGCTAGACACTGAAGCTTTCTTT | CASSHRGLDTEAFF
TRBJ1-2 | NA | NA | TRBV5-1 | TGCGCCAGCAGCTTGGCACAGGCCGTTGGAGGCTACACCTTC | CASSLAQAVGGYTF
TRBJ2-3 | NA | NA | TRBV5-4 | TGTGCCAGCAGCTCTGCTAGCCAAAGCACAGATACGCAGTATTTT | CASSSASQSTDTQYF
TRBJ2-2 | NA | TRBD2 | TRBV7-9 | TGTGCCAACACACCCTTAGCGGGACTAAACACCGGGGAGCTGTTTTTT | CANTPLAGLNTGELFF
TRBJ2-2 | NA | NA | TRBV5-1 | TGCGCCAGCAGCTTACAAGTGAACACCGGGGAGCTGTTTTTT | CASSLQVNTGELFF
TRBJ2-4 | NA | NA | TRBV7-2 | TGTGCCAGCAGCTCGGGACTAGCCAAAAACATTCAGTACTTC | CASSSGLAKNIQYF
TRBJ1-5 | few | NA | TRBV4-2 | TGTGCCAGCAGCCAGAACGACAGGAATCAGCCCCAGCATTTT | CASSQNDRNQPQHF
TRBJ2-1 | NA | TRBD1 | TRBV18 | TGTGCCAGCTCACCACCGGGGGACAGGAATGAGCAGTTCTTC | CASSPPGDRNEQFF
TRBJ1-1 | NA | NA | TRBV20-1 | TGCAGTGCTAGTTCTCGGACACTGAGAATGGCTTTCTTT | CSASSRTLRMAFF
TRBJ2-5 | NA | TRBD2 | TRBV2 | TGTGCCAGCAGTGAATCAGCGGGGACCGAGACCCAGTACTTC | CASSESAGTETQYF
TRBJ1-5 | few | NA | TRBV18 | TGTGCCAGCTCACCCCAGGGGAATCAGCCCCAGCATTTT | CASSPQGNQPQHF
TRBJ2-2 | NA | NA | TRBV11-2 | TGTGCCAGCAGCTTAGAGGGAGTAGGCACCGGGGAGCTGTTTTTT | CASSLEGVGTGELFF
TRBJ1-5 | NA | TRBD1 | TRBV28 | TGTGCCAGCAGTCCTGACCGGGGACAGGGAGGTCAGCCCCAGCATTTT | CASSPDRGQGGQPQHF
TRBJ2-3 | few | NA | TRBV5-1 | TGCGCCAGCAGCTTCCAGGGGCAAACAGATACGCAGTATTTT | CASSFQGQTDTQYF
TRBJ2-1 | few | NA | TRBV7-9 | TGTGCCAGCAGCTTATGGCAAGTCAATGAGCAGTTCTTC | CASSLWQVNEQFF
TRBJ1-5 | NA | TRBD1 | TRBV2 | TGTGCCAGCAGTGAGACAGGGACCTATCAGCCCCAGCATTTT | CASSETGTYQPQHF
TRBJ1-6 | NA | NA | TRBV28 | TGTGCCAGCAGTCTTGGGGGGGGTTCCTATAATTCACCCCTCCACTTT | CASSLGGGSYNSPLHF
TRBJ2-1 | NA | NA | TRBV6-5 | TGTGCCAGCAGTCGGCTAGTTCATAGTGAGCAGTTCTTC | CASSRLVHSEQFF
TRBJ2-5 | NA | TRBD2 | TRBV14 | TGTGCCAGCAGCCTTGGAGTAGCGGGAGGGTCGGCCCAGTACTTC | CASSLGVAGGSAQYF
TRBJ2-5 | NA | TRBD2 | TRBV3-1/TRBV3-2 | TGTGCCAGCAGCCTCCATGAGGTAGCGGGAGGGCCTCCCCAGTACTTC | CASSLHEVAGGPPQYF
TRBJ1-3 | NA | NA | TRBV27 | TGTGCCAGCAGCCGCGGGTTCCCAGGGGAAAACACCATATATTTT | CASSRGFPGENTIYF
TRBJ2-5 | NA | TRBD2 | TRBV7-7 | TGTGCCAGCAGCTTGGGACTAGCGGGAGTTGAGACCCAGTACTTC | CASSLGLAGVETQYF
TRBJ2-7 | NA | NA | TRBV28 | TGTGCCAGCAGTTTCCTGACAGCCTCCTACGAGCAGTACTTC | CASSFLTASYEQYF
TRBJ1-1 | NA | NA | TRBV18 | TGTGCCAGCTCACCGAATCAGGATTTTAACACTGAAGCTTTCTTT | CASSPNQDFNTEAFF
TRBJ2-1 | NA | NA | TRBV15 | TGTGCCACCAGCAGGGATAGCGGTGCGCGAAGCTCCTACAATGAGCAGTTCTTC | CATSRDSGARSSYNEQFF
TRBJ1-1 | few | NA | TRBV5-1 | TGCGCCAGCAGCTTGGGCGGAATCACTGAAGCTTTCTTT | CASSLGGITEAFF
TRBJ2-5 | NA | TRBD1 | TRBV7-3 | TGTGCCAGCAGCTTAATAGGGACAGGGATGGAGACCCAGTACTTC | CASSLIGTGMETQYF